Below, 18 T cell receptor beta chains from the same sample are listed, as sequenced in a study of T cell responses to AZD1222 COVID-19 vaccine. The data were produced by immunoSEQ multiplex PCR, yet TCRdb's version contains in-frame clones alone and is incomplete. Of 150,000 to 200,000 clones in the sample, approximately 93% were seen once. The material sequenced was peripheral blood, taken on day 0 of AZD1222 vaccination. Receptor source: an adult in good health.

V usage is TRBV10-3 and J usage is TRBJ2-7, with TRBD1 identical over 8 bases. CDR1 ENHRY and CDR2 SYGVKD come from the germline V gene. The CDR3 is made up of 13 amino acids. V was pared by 6 bases and J by 4 bases, with 5 bases of the junction left unmatched. The CDR3 DNA sequence: TGTGCCATCAGCGGACAGGGTTGGTACGAGCAGTACTTC. Translation: CAISGQGWYEQYF.

V and J are TRBV5-5 and TRBJ2-5; D remains unclear. From germline, CDR1 is SGHKS and CDR2 YYEKEE (reference sequence). Trimming pared 2 bases from V and 5 bases from J, leaving 4 bases between. This CDR3 is 11 amino acids long. CDR3 sequence (DNA): TGTGCCAGCAGCTTAACCGAGACCCAGTACTTC. It encodes CASSLTETQYF.

The rearrangement joins TRBV4-2 to TRBJ2-5, with 10 bases fitting TRBD1. V was pared by 2 bases and J by 5 bases, with 17 bases of the junction left unmatched. Germline lookup yields CDR1 LGHNA and CDR2 YNFKEQ. This CDR3 contains 19 residues. CDR3 sequence (DNA): TGTGCCAGCAGCCAACCAAGGAGTACCGGGACAGGGGTTTACGAGACCCAGTACTTC. This codes for CASSQPRSTGTGVYETQYF.

The rearrangement joins TRBV6-5 to TRBJ1-3; unclear D gene. The CDR3 contains 12 residues. V was shortened by 7 bases and J by 1 base, with 5 bases between the two germline ends. Germline V gives CDR1 MNHEY, CDR2 SVGAGI. The CDR3 is CASISSGNTIYF. The CDR3 nucleotides are TGTGCCAGCATATCGTCTGGAAACACCATATATTTT.

This chain joins TRBV5-4 and TRBJ1-5; D ambiguous. Trimming pared 0 bases from V and 5 bases from J, leaving 12 bases between. CDR1 and CDR2 (germline): SGHNT, YYREEE (reference sequence). This CDR3 spans 15 amino acids. For the CDR3, the DNA is TGTGCCAGCAGCTTGGAGGGAGGGTCGGATCAGCCCCAGCATTTT. This encodes CASSLEGGSDQPQHF.

The rearrangement uses TRBV30 and TRBJ2-2; no clear D. Germline V gives CDR1 GTSNPN, CDR2 SVGIG (reference sequence). The CDR3 spans 15 residues. The ends were cut back, 0 bases at V and 3 bases at J, with 11 bases in the middle. The CDR3 protein is CAWSVGVEDTGELFF. The CDR3 coding sequence is TGTGCCTGGAGTGTAGGTGTCGAGGACACCGGGGAGCTGTTTTTT.

The CDR3 bases are TGTGCCAGCAGTGGAGCACCCGGGGGCTACACCTTC. Encoded protein: CASSGAPGGYTF. This chain uses TRBV2 with TRBJ1-2, with no clear D. This CDR3 comprises 12 residues. The germline V and J ends were trimmed by 4 bases and 8 bases, with 11 bases remaining between them. Per the germline V gene, CDR1 is SNHLY and CDR2 is FYNNEI.

The gene calls are TRBV11-2 and TRBJ1-3; D ambiguous. The V end was cut by 4 bases, the J end by 0 bases, with 10 bases between. Germline CDR1 reads SGHAT; CDR2 reads FQNNGV. The CDR3 has 15 residues. The CDR3 here is CASSSTLSSGNTIYF. The DNA for the CDR3 is TGTGCCAGCAGCTCGACACTCAGCTCTGGAAACACCATATATTTT.

The J gene is TRBJ2-2, the V gene TRBV6-2 or TRBV6-3; TRBD2 might be the D (5 bases). Trimming took 5 bases from V and 6 from J, leaving 13 bases between them. The CDR3 spans 14 residues. Germline CDR1 and CDR2: MNHEY and SVGEGT. This CDR3 reads CASSQTNPPGELFF. DNA of the CDR3: TGTGCCAGCAGTCAGACTAACCCCCCCGGGGAGCTGTTTTTT.

CDR3 protein: CASSSYNYGYTF. CDR3 sequence (DNA): TGTGCCAGCAGTTCATATAACTATGGCTACACCTTC. The chain joins TRBV12-3 or TRBV12-4 to TRBJ1-2; D not resolved. The CDR3 is 12 residues long. V gave up 4 bases and J gave up 1 base, with 4 bases separating them.

CDR3 DNA sequence: TGTGCCAGCAGCCCAGGGGGGGCCGGGGGCCTAAACTATGGCTACACCTTC. This encodes CASSPGGAGGLNYGYTF. The V and J genes are TRBV27 and TRBJ1-2, with TRBD1 matching 7 bases. The CDR3 spans 17 residues. Germline V gene sequence: CDR1 MNHEY, CDR2 SMNVEV (reference sequence). V trimming: 6 bases; J trimming: 2 bases; junction bases outside the gene matches: 15.

J is TRBJ2-5 and V is TRBV28; either TRBD1 or TRBD2 may supply D (7 bases each). Germline V gives CDR1 MDHEN, CDR2 SYDVKM. The ends were cut back, 0 bases at V and 2 bases at J, with 10 bases in the middle. CDR3 length: 15 amino acids. CDR3 loop: CASSLWQGGQETQYF. The CDR3 bases are TGTGCCAGCAGTTTATGGCAGGGGGGGCAAGAGACCCAGTACTTC. The full variable domain, in which reference TRBV28 and TRBJ2-5 provide the parts outside the CDR3, is DVKVTQSSRYLVKRTGEKVFLECVQDMDHENMFWYRQDPGLGLRLIYFSYDVKMKEKGDIPEGYSVSREKKERFSLILESASTNQTSMYLCASSLWQGGQETQYFGPGTRLLVL.

V is TRBV28 and J is TRBJ1-4; D call uncertain. This CDR3 has 12 residues. Germline CDR1 MDHEN, CDR2 SYDVKM. The V end was cut by 1 base, the J end by 8 bases, with 5 bases between. This CDR3 reads CASSLFGEKLFF. Here the CDR3 DNA reads TGTGCCAGCAGTTTATTTGGAGAAAAACTGTTTTTT.

The chain combines TRBV9 with TRBJ1-4; no clear D. The V and J ends lost 0 bases and 4 bases respectively, with 10 bases between them. The CDR3 contains 15 residues. The germline V gene encodes CDR1 SGDLS and CDR2 YYNGEE. Here the CDR3 DNA reads TGTGCCAGCAGCGTAGGAGAAGGATATAATGAAAAACTGTTTTTT. Protein product: CASSVGEGYNEKLFF.

This clone was recorded once. J is TRBJ2-1 and V is TRBV5-6; 7 nucleotides agree with TRBD1. There are 17 residues in the CDR3. The V gene's germline CDR1 is SGHDT and CDR2 YYEEEE. With V trimmed by 0 bases and J by 2 bases, 8 bases remained unmatched. The CDR3 here is CASSLDRGVLPYNEQFF. CDR3 DNA sequence: TGTGCCAGCAGCTTGGACAGGGGTGTATTACCCTACAATGAGCAGTTCTTC.

V usage is TRBV4-1 and J usage is TRBJ1-4, with 7 bases lining up with TRBD1. The CDR3 is 15 residues long. CDR1 and CDR2 (germline): MGHRA, YSYEKL. Losses at the gene ends were 1 base for V and 7 bases for J; bases not matched to a gene: 6. The CDR3 is CASSQAAGGIEKLFF. DNA of the CDR3: TGCGCCAGCAGCCAAGCGGCAGGGGGAATTGAAAAACTGTTTTTT.

This chain joins TRBV15 and TRBJ2-1, with a tentative D call TRBD1 (6 bases). Germline loops: CDR1 LNHNV, CDR2 YYDKDF (reference sequence). V dropped 4 bases and J dropped 10 bases, with 20 bases sitting between them. The CDR3 spans 15 residues. In DNA, the CDR3 is TGTGCCACCAGCAAAATACAGGGACGATTGATCGAGCAGTTCTTC. Encoded protein: CATSKIQGRLIEQFF.

The V and J genes are TRBV19 and TRBJ1-5; 8 bases match TRBD1. This CDR3 has 15 amino acids. The V gene's germline CDR1 is LNHDA and CDR2 SQIVND (reference sequence). After removal of 0 bases from V and 5 bases from J, the junction contained 3 bases not matched to a gene. The DNA of the CDR3 is TGTGCCAGTAGTATAGAATGGACAGGGTATCAGCCCCAGCATTTT. This gives the protein CASSIEWTGYQPQHF.